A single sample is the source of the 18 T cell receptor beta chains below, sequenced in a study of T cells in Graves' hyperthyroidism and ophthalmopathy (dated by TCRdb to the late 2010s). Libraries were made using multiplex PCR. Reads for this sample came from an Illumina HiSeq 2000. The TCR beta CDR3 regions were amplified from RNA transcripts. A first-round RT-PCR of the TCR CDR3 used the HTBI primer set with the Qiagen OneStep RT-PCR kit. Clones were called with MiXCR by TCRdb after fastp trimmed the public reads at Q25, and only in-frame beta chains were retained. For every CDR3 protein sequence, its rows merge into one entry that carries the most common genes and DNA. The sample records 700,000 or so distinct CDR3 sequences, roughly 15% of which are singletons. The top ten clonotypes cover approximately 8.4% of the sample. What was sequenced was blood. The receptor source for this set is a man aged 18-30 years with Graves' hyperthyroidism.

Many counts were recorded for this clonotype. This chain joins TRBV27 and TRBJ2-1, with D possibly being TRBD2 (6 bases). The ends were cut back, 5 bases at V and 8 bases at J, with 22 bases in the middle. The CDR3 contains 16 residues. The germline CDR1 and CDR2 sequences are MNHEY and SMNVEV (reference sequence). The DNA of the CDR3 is TGTGCCAGCAGTACACGGGAGTCCGGAACCTGGGATGAGCAGTTCTTC. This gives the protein CASSTRESGTWDEQFF.

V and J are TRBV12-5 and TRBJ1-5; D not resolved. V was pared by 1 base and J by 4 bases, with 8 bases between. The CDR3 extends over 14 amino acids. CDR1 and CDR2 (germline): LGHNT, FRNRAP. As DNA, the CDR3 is TGTGCTAGTGGTTTGGAAGGCTCGAATCAGCCCCAGCATTTT. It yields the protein CASGLEGSNQPQHF.

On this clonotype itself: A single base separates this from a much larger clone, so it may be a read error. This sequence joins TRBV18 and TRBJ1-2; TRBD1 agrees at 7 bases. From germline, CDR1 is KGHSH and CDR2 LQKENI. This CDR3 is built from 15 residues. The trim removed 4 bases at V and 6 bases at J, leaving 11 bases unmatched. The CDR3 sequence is CASSLFSKGGHGYTF. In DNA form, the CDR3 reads TGTGCCAGCTCACTATTTAGCAAAGGGGGCCATGGCTACACCTTC.

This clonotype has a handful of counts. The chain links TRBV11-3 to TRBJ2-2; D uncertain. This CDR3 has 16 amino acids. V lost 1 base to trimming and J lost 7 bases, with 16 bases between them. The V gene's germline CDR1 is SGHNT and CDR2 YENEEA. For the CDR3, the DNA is TGTGCCAGCAGCTTAGGATTGGGGTATGGGGACGGGGAGCTGTTTTTT. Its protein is CASSLGLGYGDGELFF.

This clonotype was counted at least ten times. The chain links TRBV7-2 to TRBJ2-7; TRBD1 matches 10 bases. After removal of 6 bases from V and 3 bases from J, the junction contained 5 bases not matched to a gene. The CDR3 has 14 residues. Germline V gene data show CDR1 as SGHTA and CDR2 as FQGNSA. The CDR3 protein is CASRLGQGIYEQYF. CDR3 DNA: TGTGCCAGCAGGTTGGGACAGGGGATCTACGAGCAGTACTTC.

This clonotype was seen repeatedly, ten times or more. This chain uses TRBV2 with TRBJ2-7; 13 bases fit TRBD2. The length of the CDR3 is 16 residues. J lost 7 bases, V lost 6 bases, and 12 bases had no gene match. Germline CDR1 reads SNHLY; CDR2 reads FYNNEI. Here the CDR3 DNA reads TGTGCCAGCAGACCGGGACTAGCGGGGTTGATGGGGGAGCAGTACTTC. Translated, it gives CASRPGLAGLMGEQYF.

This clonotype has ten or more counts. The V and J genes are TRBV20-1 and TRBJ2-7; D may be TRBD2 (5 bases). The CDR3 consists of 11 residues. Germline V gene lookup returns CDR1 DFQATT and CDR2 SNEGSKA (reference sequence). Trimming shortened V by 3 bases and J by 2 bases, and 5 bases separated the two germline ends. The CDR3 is CSASSAYEQYF. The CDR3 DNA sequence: TGCAGTGCTAGTAGCGCCTACGAGCAGTACTTC.

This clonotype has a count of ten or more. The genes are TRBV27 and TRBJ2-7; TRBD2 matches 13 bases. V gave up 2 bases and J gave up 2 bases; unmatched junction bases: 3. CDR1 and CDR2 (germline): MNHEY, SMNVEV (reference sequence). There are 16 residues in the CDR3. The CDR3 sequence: CASSLRGLAGPYEQYF. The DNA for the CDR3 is TGTGCCAGCAGTTTAAGGGGACTAGCGGGACCCTACGAGCAGTACTTC.

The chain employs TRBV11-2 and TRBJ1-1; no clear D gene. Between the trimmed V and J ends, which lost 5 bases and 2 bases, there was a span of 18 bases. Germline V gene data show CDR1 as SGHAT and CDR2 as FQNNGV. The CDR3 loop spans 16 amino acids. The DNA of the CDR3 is TGTGCCAGCAGCCAACCAAGCCGGGGAGGAAACACTGAAGCTTTCTTT. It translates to CASSQPSRGGNTEAFF.

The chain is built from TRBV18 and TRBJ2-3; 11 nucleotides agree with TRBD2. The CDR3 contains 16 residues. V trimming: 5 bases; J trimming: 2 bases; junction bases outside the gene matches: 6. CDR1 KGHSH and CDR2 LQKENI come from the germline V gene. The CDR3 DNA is TGTGCCAGCTCAAGGGGACTAGCGGTCGTCACAGATACGCAGTATTTT. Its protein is CASSRGLAVVTDTQYF.

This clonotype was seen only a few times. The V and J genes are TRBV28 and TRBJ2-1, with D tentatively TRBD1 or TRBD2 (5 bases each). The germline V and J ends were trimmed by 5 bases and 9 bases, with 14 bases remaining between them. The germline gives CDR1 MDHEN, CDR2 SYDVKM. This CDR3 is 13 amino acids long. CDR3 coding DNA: TGTGCCAGCAGTCCAGAATGGGGGACTGAGCAGTTCTTC. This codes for CASSPEWGTEQFF.

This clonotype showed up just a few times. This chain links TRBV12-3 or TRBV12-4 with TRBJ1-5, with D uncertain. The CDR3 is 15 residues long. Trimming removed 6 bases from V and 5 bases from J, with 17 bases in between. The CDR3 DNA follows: TGTGCCAGCAGCCCAACCACCGAACGCCATCAGCCCCAGCATTTT. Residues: CASSPTTERHQPQHF.

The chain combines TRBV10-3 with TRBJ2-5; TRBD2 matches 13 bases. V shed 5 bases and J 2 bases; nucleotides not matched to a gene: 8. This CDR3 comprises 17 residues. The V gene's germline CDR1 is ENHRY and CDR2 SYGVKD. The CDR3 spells CAISSGLAGAGQETQYF. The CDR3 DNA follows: TGTGCCATCAGTTCTGGACTAGCGGGAGCGGGGCAAGAGACCCAGTACTTC.

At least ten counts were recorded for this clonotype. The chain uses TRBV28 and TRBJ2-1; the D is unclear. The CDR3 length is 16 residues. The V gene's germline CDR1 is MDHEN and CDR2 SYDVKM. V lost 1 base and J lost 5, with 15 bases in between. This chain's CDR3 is CASSLSTKPPDNEQFF. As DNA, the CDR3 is TGTGCCAGCAGTTTATCCACCAAACCCCCCGACAATGAGCAGTTCTTC.

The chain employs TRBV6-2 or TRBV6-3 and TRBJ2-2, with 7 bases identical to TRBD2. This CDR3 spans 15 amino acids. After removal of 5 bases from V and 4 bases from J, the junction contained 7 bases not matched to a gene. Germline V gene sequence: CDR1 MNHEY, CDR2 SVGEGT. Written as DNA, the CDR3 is TGTGCCAGCAGTGCTTCTAGCGGTACCACCGGGGAGCTGTTTTTT. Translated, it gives CASSASSGTTGELFF.

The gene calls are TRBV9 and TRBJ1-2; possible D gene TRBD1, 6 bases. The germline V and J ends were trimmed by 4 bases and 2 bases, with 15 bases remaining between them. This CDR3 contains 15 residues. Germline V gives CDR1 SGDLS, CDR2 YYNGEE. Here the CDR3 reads CASSPSGGGNYGYTF. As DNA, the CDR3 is TGTGCCAGCAGCCCGAGTGGGGGCGGGAACTATGGCTACACCTTC.

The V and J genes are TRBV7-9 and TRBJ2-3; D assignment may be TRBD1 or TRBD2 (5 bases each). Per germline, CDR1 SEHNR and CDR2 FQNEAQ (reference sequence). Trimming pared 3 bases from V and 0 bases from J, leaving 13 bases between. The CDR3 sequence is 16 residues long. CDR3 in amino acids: CASSLGRVPSTDTQYF. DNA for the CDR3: TGTGCCAGCAGCTTGGGGCGGGTTCCTAGCACAGATACGCAGTATTTT.

The CDR3 is CASNLGGKKFTGELFF. The CDR3 nucleotides read TGTGCCAGCAATCTCGGAGGGAAAAAATTCACCGGGGAGCTGTTTTTT. The J gene is TRBJ2-2, the V gene TRBV6-2 or TRBV6-3, with D possibly being TRBD2 (6 bases). CDR1 MNHEY and CDR2 SVGEGT come from the germline V gene. V gave up 7 bases and J gave up 4 bases, with 19 bases separating them. The length of the CDR3 is 16 residues.